This TCR beta chain was found in a study of T cell repertoires in cytomegalovirus infection. In the study overall: Public TCR beta signature analysis indicated the presence of both CMV infection and matching HLA type.

A single record per CDR3 protein comes from TCRdb applying MiXCR to the reads. The sample contains under 850,000 distinct CDR3 sequences, 35% to 45% of which appear only once. Sequencing was carried out using PBMCs. This receptor was taken from a human donor in good health (CMV status not recorded). Some clones in this sample may be carry-over from other donors' samples.

CDR3 residues: CASSPHLGVAEKLFF. The CDR3 DNA reads TGTGCCAGCAGCCCCCACCTAGGGGTAGCCGAAAAACTGTTTTTT. The rearrangement joins TRBV7-9 to TRBJ1-4; a possible D gene is TRBD1 (5 bases). Germline loops: CDR1 SEHNR, CDR2 FQNEAQ (reference sequence). This CDR3 contains 15 residues. Trimming stripped 5 bases from V and 8 bases from J, with 18 bases between.